The next 20 T cell receptor beta chains were all read from a single sample in a study of shared clonotypes between healthy human individuals. Naive CD8 cells comprised CD45RO-negative, CCR7-positively selected cells, excluding terminally differentiated effector memory CD45RA+ cells. Clones were sequenced by immunoSEQ multiplex PCR, and TCRdb holds only the in-frame ones, with some missing. The sample shows around 1,900,000 clones, roughly 95% of them seen only once. The sample was naive CD8+ T cells from PBMCs. The receptors derive from a man aged 18 to 35 in good health. Some clones in this sample may be carry-over from other donors' samples.

Details on this clone: The same CDR3 can be traced to other DNA sequences in this sample. This chain links TRBV7-3 with TRBJ2-1, with 9 positions matching TRBD2. This CDR3 spans 15 amino acids. V shed 2 bases, J shed 6 bases, and the junction held 5 bases outside the gene matches. Germline loops: CDR1 SGHTA, CDR2 FQGTGA. The CDR3 here is CASSLSAGGINEQFF. The CDR3 DNA reads TGTGCCAGCAGCTTATCAGCGGGAGGAATCAATGAGCAGTTCTTC.

This chain connects TRBV9 to TRBJ1-5; TRBD1 aligns across 8 bases. The CDR3 runs to 15 residues. Germline lookup yields CDR1 SGDLS and CDR2 YYNGEE. The V segment lost 4 bases and the J segment 2 bases; nucleotides outside the gene matches: 5. The CDR3 region has the DNA TGTGCCAGCAGCCCAGGGGGCGCGGGCAATCAGCCCCAGCATTTT. The encoded protein is CASSPGGAGNQPQHF.

CDR3 sequence (DNA): TGTGCCAGCAGCCCAGGGGTAAACCCCTCCTACGAGCAGTACTTC. Translation: CASSPGVNPSYEQYF. The J gene is TRBJ2-7, the V gene TRBV9, with a weak D call TRBD1 (6 bases). This CDR3 spans 15 amino acids. V dropped 4 bases and J dropped 0 bases, with 14 bases sitting between them. Germline-derived CDR1 and CDR2 are SGDLS and YYNGEE.

V usage is TRBV4-2 and J usage is TRBJ1-2; maybe TRBD1 (5 bases). Trimming removed 4 bases from V and 4 bases from J, with 22 bases in between. Looked up from germline, CDR1 is LGHNA and CDR2 is YNFKEQ. The CDR3 sequence is 17 residues long. The CDR3 region is CASSPSQGQPLSYGYTF. Here the CDR3 DNA reads TGTGCCAGCAGCCCTTCCCAGGGCCAACCCTTATCCTATGGCTACACCTTC.

The chain has TRBV5-1 and TRBJ2-1, with TRBD1 matching over 7 bases. Germline-derived CDR1 and CDR2 are SGHRS and YFSETQ. With 4 bases clipped from V and 5 bases from J, the junction kept 15 bases outside the gene matches. The CDR3 spans 17 residues. CDR3 in amino acids: CASSDMTGKDRDNEQFF. CDR3 DNA: TGCGCCAGCAGCGATATGACAGGGAAGGACCGGGACAATGAGCAGTTCTTC.

The V gene is TRBV7-8, the J gene TRBJ2-7, with 10 positions matching TRBD2. V lost 4 bases and J lost 2; bases outside the gene matches: 8. The CDR3 length is 16 residues. The germline V gene has CDR1 SGHVS and CDR2 FQNEAQ. CDR3 nucleotides: TGTGCCAGCAGCTCGAATAGCGGGAGGATAGCCTACGAGCAGTACTTC. It specifies CASSSNSGRIAYEQYF.

V gene TRBV18 combines with J gene TRBJ2-7, with D possibly matching TRBD2 (5 bases). V gave up 3 bases and J gave up 2 bases, with 17 bases separating them. Germline V gene data show CDR1 as KGHSH and CDR2 as LQKENI. There are 16 residues in the CDR3. The DNA for the CDR3 is TGTGCCAGCTCACCCAACCGGGGAGATAGGGCCTACGAGCAGTACTTC. This encodes CASSPNRGDRAYEQYF.

The genes are TRBV27 and TRBJ2-7; 7 bases fit TRBD2. The CDR3 totals 15 residues. With 3 bases clipped from V and 6 bases from J, the junction kept 11 bases outside the gene matches. Germline CDR1 MNHEY, CDR2 SMNVEV (reference sequence). CDR3 DNA sequence: TGTGCCAGCAGTTTTTATCTGGCGGGAGACGGCGAGCAGTACTTC. Translation: CASSFYLAGDGEQYF.

The J gene is TRBJ2-7, the V gene TRBV30, with D hard to call. The V end lost 1 base, the J end lost 2 bases, and 15 bases lay between the germline ends. This CDR3 is built from 15 residues. CDR1 GTSNPN and CDR2 SVGIG come from the germline V gene (reference sequence). DNA of the CDR3: TGTGCCTGGAGTGGGTCGCTTGTCCCGACCTACGAGCAGTACTTC. It encodes CAWSGSLVPTYEQYF.

The chain employs TRBV27 and TRBJ1-2; 9 bases agree with TRBD1. Germline V gene lookup returns CDR1 MNHEY and CDR2 SMNVEV (reference sequence). The CDR3 sequence is 16 residues long. J was trimmed by 8 bases and V by 6 bases; bases with no gene match: 16. The CDR3 is CASSHSRDREQGGYTF. The CDR3 nucleotides are TGTGCCAGCAGCCATTCCAGGGACAGGGAACAAGGGGGCTACACCTTC.

The V and J genes are TRBV29-1 and TRBJ2-7; 7 bases line up with TRBD1. Germline V lookup: CDR1 SQVTM, CDR2 ANQGSEA. The CDR3 covers 13 residues. The J segment lost 1 base and the V segment lost 4 bases, leaving 4 bases of the junction unmatched. This CDR3 is CSVARQGSYEQYF. The CDR3 region has the DNA TGCAGCGTTGCCCGACAGGGATCCTACGAGCAGTACTTC.

The CDR3 loop reads CASSFGADYEQYF. The CDR3 bases are TGTGCCAGCAGTTTTGGGGCCGACTACGAGCAGTACTTC. The chain couples TRBV5-4 to TRBJ2-7, with D perhaps TRBD1 (5 bases). V was pared by 5 bases and J by 3 bases, with 12 bases between. The germline CDR1 and CDR2 sequences are SGHNT and YYREEE (reference sequence). The CDR3 runs to 13 residues.

The chain's CDR3 is CASSYNGPTEAFF. The CDR3 DNA sequence: TGTGCCAGCAGTTATAACGGACCCACTGAAGCTTTCTTT. This sequence joins TRBV6-5 and TRBJ1-1; D is unresolved. V gave up 3 bases and J gave up 4 bases, with 9 bases separating them. Germline V gene data show CDR1 as MNHEY and CDR2 as SVGAGI. This CDR3 contains 13 residues.

The rearrangement links TRBV11-3 to TRBJ2-1; 15 bases are shared with TRBD2. The CDR3 runs 17 residues. Germline V CDR1 and CDR2: SGHNT, YENEEA. V lost 1 base, J lost 8 bases, and 6 bases stayed unmatched. CDR3 bases: TGTGCCAGCAGCTTAGGGGGACTAGCGGGAGGTCAGGATGAGCAGTTCTTC. Residues: CASSLGGLAGGQDEQFF.

About this clone itself: The identical CDR3 is also encoded by other nucleotide sequences in the sample. The genes are TRBV5-4 and TRBJ2-3; D not certain. The germline V gene encodes CDR1 SGHNT and CDR2 YYREEE (reference sequence). The ends were cut back, 0 bases at V and 0 bases at J, with 5 bases in the middle. The length of the CDR3 is 14 residues. CDR3 protein: CASSLARSTDTQYF. In nucleotides, the CDR3 is TGTGCCAGCAGCTTGGCCCGCAGCACAGATACGCAGTATTTT.

This chain links TRBV9 with TRBJ2-1; D is unresolved. The ends were cut back, 6 bases at V and 4 bases at J, with 11 bases in the middle. CDR1 and CDR2 (germline): SGDLS, YYNGEE. The CDR3 covers 13 residues. This CDR3 is CASTSVGYNEQFF. In nucleotides, the CDR3 is TGTGCCAGCACCAGCGTTGGGTACAATGAGCAGTTCTTC. Full variable domain (missing parts from reference TRBV9 and TRBJ2-1): DSGVTQTPKHLITATGQRVTLRCSPRSGDLSVYWYQQSLDQGLQFLIQYYNGEERAKGNILERFSAQQFPDLHSELNLSSLELGDSALYFCASTSVGYNEQFFGPGTRLTVL.

The chain joins TRBV7-9 to TRBJ1-5; unclear D gene. In germline, CDR1 is SEHNR, CDR2 FQNEAQ (reference sequence). V dropped 5 bases and J dropped 7 bases, with 12 bases sitting between them. This CDR3 has 13 amino acids. The CDR3 loop reads CASSTGAWQPQHF. CDR3 bases: TGTGCCAGCAGCACGGGTGCTTGGCAGCCCCAGCATTTT.

The V gene is TRBV19, the J gene TRBJ1-5; D is unclear. The CDR3 extends over 16 amino acids. V lost 7 bases to trimming and J lost 6 bases, with 22 bases between them. Germline V gene data show CDR1 as LNHDA and CDR2 as SQIVND (reference sequence). The CDR3 DNA sequence: TGTGCCAGTAACCCCCTTGATGCGGGCGTTGGTCAGCCCCAGCATTTT. Translation gives CASNPLDAGVGQPQHF.

The gene calls are TRBV30 and TRBJ2-1, with 14 bases matching TRBD2. The length of the CDR3 is 16 residues. Germline V gives CDR1 GTSNPN, CDR2 SVGIG (reference sequence). J gave up 7 bases and V 0 bases, and 5 bases lay outside the gene matches. CDR3 bases: TGTGCCTGGAGTGTGGGACTAGCGGGAGTATGGAATGAGCAGTTCTTC. As protein: CAWSVGLAGVWNEQFF.

The V gene is TRBV7-9, the J gene TRBJ2-7; D remains unclear. CDR3 length equals 15 residues. Germline V CDR1 and CDR2: SEHNR, FQNEAQ (reference sequence). Trimming took off 5 bases at V and 2 bases at J, with 16 bases between the two ends. This chain's CDR3 is CASSPEDSRAYEQYF. The DNA of the CDR3 is TGTGCCAGCAGCCCCGAGGATAGTCGCGCCTACGAGCAGTACTTC.